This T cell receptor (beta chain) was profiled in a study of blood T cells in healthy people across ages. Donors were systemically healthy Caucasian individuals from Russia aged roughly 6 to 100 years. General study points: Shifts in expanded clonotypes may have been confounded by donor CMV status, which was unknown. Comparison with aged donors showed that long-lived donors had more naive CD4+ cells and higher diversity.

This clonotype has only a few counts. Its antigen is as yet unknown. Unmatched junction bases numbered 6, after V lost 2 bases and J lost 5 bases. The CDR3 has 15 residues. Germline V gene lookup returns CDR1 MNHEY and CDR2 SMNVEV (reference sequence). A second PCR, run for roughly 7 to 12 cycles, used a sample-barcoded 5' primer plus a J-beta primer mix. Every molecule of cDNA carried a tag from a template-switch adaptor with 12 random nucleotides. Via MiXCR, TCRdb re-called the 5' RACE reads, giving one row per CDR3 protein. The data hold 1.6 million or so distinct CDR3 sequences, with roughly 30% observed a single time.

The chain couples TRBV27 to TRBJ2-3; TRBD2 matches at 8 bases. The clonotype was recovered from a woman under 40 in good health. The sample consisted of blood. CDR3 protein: CASSLVSSGLDTQYF. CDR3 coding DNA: TGTGCCAGCAGTTTAGTGTCTAGCGGGTTAGATACGCAGTATTTT.